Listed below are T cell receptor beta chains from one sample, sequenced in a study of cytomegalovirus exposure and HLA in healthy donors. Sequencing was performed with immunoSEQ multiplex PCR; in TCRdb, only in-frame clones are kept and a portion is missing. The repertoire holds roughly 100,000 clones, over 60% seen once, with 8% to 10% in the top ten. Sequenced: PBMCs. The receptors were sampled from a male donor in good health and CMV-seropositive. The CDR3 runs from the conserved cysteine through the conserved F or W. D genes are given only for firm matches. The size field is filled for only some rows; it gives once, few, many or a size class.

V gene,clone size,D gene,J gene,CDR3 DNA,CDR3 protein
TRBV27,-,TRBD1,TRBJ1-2,TGTGCCAGCAGTTTATATCGCGGACAGGGGATTGTGAACTATGGCTACACCTTC,CASSLYRGQGIVNYGYTF
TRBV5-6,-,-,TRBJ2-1,TGTGCCAGCAGCTGGAGATCCGGGATGACCTTCGATGAGCAGTTCTTC,CASSWRSGMTFDEQFF
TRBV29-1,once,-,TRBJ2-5,TGCAGCGTTGCGCGGCAAGAGACCCAGTACTTC,CSVARQETQYF
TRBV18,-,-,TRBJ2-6,TGTGCCAGCTCACCCCAGGGTTCTGGGGCCAACGTCCTGACTTTC,CASSPQGSGANVLTF
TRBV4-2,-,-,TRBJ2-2,TGTGCCAGCAGCCGACCGGGACTCTCGGGCGGGGAGCTGTTTTTT,CASSRPGLSGGELFF
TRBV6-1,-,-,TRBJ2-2,TGTGCCAGCAGTTTCGGGGTCTCCAATGGGGAGCTGTTTTTT,CASSFGVSNGELFF
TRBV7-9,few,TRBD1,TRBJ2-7,TGTTCCAGCAGCTTATCTTACGCATCAGGGGGTGCCTACGAGCAGTACTTC,CSSSLSYASGGAYEQYF
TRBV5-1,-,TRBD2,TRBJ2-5,TGCGCCAGCAGCACCTCGGGACTAGCGAGCGGGGAGACCCAGTACTTC,CASSTSGLASGETQYF
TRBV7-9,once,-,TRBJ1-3,TGTGCCAGTATCGCGGGAAGGGCTCTCTCTGGAAACACCATATATTTT,CASIAGRALSGNTIYF
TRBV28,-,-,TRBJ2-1,TGTGCCAGCAGTTCCCGGGTTAGCTCCTACAATGAGCAGTTCTTC,CASSSRVSSYNEQFF
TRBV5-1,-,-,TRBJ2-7,TGCGCCAGCAGCTTGGGTTCGGTCTCCTACGAGCAGTACTTC,CASSLGSVSYEQYF
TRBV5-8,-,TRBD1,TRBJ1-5,TGTGCCAGCAGCCAGATCCTTACAGGGGTAGGGGATCAGCCCCAGCATTTT,CASSQILTGVGDQPQHF
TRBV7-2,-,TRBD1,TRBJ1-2,TGTGCCAGCAGCGCGGGACAGGGTTATGGCTACACCTTC,CASSAGQGYGYTF
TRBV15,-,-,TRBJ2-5,TGTGCCACCAGCAGGAAAGGGGGGGGAGAGACCCAGTACTTC,CATSRKGGGETQYF
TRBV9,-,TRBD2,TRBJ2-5,TGTGCCAGCAGCCCCGGGACTAGCGGAAAAGAGACCCAGTACTTC,CASSPGTSGKETQYF
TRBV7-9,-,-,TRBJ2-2,TGTGCCAGCAGCTTCTTCTCCGGGGAGCTGTTTTTT,CASSFFSGELFF
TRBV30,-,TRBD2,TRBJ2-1,TGTGCCTGGAACCCCACTAGCGGCTTAGGCCGCTCCTACAATGAGCAGTTCTTC,CAWNPTSGLGRSYNEQFF
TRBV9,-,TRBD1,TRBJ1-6,TGTGCCAGCAGCTCGAGGGCACAGGGGAATTCACCCCTCCACTTT,CASSSRAQGNSPLHF
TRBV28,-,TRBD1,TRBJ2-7,TGTGCCAGCAGCCCTGCCCAGACAGGGAGAGGCGAGCAGTACTTC,CASSPAQTGRGEQYF
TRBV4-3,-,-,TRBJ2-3,TGCGCCAGCAGCCGCGGGAGCACAGATACGCAGTATTTT,CASSRGSTDTQYF
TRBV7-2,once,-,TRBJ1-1,TGTGCCAGCAGCTCGTCGGGATTGACTGAAGCTTTCTTT,CASSSSGLTEAFF
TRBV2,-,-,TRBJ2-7,TGTGCCAGCAGGCGGAGGGGGGGTGGCAACGAGCAGTACTTC,CASRRRGGGNEQYF
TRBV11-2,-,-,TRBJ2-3,TGTGCCAGCAGCTTAGGTCGCCAGAACACAGATACGCAGTATTTT,CASSLGRQNTDTQYF
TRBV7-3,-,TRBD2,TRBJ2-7,TGTGCCAGCAGCCCAACTAGCGGGAAGGGCGAGCAGTACTTC,CASSPTSGKGEQYF
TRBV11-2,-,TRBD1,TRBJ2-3,TGTGCCAGCAGCTTAGAGCCCTTCGGACAGGGGACGGTTCGCGATACGCAGTATTTT,CASSLEPFGQGTVRDTQYF
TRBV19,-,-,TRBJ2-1,TGTGCCAGTAGTATAGTGGACTATGAGCAGTTCTTC,CASSIVDYEQFF
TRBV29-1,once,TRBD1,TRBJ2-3,TGCAGCGTTGGTGTTTTGGGACAGGGGGCCGCTACGCAGTATTTT,CSVGVLGQGAATQYF
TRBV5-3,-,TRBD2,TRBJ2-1,TGTGCCAGAAGCCTAGGGCTAGCGGGAGACAATGAGCAGTTCTTC,CARSLGLAGDNEQFF
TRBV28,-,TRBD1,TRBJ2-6,TGTGCCAGCAGTAGGGACAGCACGACTCTGGGGCCCAACGGCCTGACTTTC,CASSRDSTTLGPNGLTF
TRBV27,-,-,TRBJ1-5,TGTGCCAGCAGTTCCTTCAATCAGCCCCAGCATTTT,CASSSFNQPQHF
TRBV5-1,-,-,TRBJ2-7,TGCGCCAGCAAGGAGGGGGCGAGGGACGAGCAGTACTTC,CASKEGARDEQYF
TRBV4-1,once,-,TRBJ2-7,TGCGCCAGCAGCCATGCCGGGACTGGAAGCTCCTACGAGCAGTACTTC,CASSHAGTGSSYEQYF
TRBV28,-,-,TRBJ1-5,TGTGCCAGCAGTTTACAGGGTCGAAATCAGCCCCAGCATTTT,CASSLQGRNQPQHF
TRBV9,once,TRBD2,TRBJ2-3,TGTGCCAGCAGCGTAGCGGGTAGCGGGAGTACTGATACGCAGTATTTT,CASSVAGSGSTDTQYF
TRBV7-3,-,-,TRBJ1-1,TGTGCCAGCAGCTTATTGGGAGGGGAGGTCACTGAAGCTTTCTTT,CASSLLGGEVTEAFF
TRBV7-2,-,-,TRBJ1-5,TGTGCCAGCAGCCGCAGCCGACAGGCCCGGGAGCCCCAGCATTTT,CASSRSRQAREPQHF
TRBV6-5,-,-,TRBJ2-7,TGTGCCAGCAGTCGCCAGGTACAGGGATGGTACGAGCAGTACTTC,CASSRQVQGWYEQYF
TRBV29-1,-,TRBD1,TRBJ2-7,TGCAGCGCCGGGACAGGGGGCGGAGAGCAGTACTTC,CSAGTGGGEQYF
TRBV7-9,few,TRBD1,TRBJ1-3,TGTGCCAGCAGCCCCCCAACCGGACAGGGCGGAACTGGAAACACCATATATTTT,CASSPPTGQGGTGNTIYF
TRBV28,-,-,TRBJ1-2,TGTGCCAGCAAAGAGGCGACTGCCTGGGGCGGCTACACCTTC,CASKEATAWGGYTF